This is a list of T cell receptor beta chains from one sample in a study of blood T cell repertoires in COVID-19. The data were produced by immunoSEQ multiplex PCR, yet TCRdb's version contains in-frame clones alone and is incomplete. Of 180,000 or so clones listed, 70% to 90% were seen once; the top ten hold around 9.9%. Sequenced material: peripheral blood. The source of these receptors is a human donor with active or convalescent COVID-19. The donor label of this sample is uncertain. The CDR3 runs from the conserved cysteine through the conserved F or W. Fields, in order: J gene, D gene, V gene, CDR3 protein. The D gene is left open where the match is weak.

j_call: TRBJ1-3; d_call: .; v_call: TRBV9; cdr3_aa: CASGDVNSGNTIYF
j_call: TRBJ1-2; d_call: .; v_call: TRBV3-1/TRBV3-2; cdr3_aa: CASSYIEGYTF
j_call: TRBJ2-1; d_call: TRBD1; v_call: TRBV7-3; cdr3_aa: CASSPSSGTGEQFF
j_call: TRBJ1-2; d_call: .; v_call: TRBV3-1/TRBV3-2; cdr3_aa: CASSRLDYGYTF
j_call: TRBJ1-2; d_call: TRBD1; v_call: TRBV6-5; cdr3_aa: CASIGGPVYGYTF
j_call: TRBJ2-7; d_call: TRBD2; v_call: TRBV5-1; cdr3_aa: CASSFGLASNTPYEQYF
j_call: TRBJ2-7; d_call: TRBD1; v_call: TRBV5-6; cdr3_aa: CASTRYGTGAYEQYF
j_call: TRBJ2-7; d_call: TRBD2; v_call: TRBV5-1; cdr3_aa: CASSPLLAGEWDEQYF
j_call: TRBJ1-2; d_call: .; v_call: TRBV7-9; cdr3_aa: CASSFVGHHGYTF
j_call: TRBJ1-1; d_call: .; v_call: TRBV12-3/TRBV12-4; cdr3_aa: CASSSAGKTEAFF
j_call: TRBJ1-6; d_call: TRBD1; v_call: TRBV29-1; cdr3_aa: CSVGSGTGDSPLHF
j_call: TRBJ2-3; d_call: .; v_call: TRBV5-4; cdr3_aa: CASSFGQMILGAATDTQYF
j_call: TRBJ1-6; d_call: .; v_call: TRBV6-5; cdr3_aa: CASSYKGSGNSPLHF
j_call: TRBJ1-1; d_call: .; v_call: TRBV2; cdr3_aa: CASTETVSGEAFF
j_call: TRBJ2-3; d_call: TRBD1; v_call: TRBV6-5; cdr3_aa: CASSRKDRSTDTQYF